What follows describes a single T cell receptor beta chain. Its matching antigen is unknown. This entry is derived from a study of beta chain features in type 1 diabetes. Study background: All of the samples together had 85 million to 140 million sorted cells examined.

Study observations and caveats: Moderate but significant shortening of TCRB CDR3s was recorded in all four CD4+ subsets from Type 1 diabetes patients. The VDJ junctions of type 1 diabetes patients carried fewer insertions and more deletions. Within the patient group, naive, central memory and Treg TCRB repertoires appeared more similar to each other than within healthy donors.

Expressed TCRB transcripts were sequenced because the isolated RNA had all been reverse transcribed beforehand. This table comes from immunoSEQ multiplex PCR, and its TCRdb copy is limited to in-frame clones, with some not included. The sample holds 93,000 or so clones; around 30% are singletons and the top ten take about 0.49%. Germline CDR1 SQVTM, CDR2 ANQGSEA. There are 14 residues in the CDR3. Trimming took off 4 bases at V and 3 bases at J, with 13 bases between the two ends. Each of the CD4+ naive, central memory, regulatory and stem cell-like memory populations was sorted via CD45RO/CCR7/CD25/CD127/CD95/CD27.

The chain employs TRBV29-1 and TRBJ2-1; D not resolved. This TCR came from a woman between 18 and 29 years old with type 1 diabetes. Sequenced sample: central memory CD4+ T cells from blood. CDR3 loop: CSVARQTYYNEQFF. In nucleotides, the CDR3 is TGCAGCGTTGCGCGGCAGACCTACTACAATGAGCAGTTCTTC.